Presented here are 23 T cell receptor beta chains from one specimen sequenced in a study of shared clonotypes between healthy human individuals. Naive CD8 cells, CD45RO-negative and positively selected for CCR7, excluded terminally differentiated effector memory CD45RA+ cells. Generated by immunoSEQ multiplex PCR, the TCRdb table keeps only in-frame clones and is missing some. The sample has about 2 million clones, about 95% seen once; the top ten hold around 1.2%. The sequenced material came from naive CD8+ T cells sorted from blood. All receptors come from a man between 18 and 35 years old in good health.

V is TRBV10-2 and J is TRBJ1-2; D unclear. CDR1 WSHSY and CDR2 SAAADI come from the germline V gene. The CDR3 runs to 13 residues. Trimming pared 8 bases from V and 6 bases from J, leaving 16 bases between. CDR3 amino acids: CASLPSGRDGYTF. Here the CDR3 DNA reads TGCGCCAGCCTTCCGAGTGGTCGGGATGGCTACACCTTC.

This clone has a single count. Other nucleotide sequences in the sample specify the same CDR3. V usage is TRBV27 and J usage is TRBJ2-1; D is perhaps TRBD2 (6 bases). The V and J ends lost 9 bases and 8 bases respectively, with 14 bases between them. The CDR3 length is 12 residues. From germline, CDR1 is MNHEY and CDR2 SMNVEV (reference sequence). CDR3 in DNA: TGTGCCAGTTCCCTGGGCGGGGATGAGCAGTTCTTC. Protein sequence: CASSLGGDEQFF.

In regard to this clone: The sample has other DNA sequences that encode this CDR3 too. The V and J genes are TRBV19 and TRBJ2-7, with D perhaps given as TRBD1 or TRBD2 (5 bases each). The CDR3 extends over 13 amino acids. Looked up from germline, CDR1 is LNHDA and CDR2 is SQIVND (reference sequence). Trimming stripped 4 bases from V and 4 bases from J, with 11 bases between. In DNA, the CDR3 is TGTGCCAGTAGTACCGGGACGGTTTACGAGCAGTACTTC. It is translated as CASSTGTVYEQYF.

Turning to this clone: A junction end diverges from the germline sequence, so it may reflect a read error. CDR3 sequence reads: CASSLLAEEAQYF. For the CDR3, the DNA is TGCGCCAGCAGCTTACTAGCGGAAGAGGCCCAGTACTTC. The chain joins TRBV5-1 to TRBJ2-5; the match to TRBD2 covers 8 bases. The CDR3 loop spans 13 amino acids. Per germline, CDR1 SGHRS and CDR2 YFSETQ. The variable domain in full, completed from reference TRBV5-1 and TRBJ2-5, reads KAGVTQTPRYLIKTRGQQVTLSCSPISGHRSVSWYQQTPGQGLQFLFEYFSETQRNKGNFPGRFSGRQFSNSRSEMNVSTLELGDSALYLCASSLLAEEAQYFGPGTRLLVL.

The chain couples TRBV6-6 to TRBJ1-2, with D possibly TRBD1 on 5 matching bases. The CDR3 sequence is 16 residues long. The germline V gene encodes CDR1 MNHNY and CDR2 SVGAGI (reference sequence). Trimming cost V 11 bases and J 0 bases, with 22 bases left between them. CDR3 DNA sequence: TGTGCCGGACGGACACTACCGACACTCCCTAACTATGGCTACACCTTC. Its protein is CAGRTLPTLPNYGYTF.

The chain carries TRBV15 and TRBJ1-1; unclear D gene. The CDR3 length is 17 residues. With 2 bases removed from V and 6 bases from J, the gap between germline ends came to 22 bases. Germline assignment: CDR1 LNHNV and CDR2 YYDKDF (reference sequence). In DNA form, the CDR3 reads TGTGCCACCAGCAGATCCCGGGGAGCGGTGGCTGTAGCTGAAGCTTTCTTT. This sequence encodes CATSRSRGAVAVAEAFF.

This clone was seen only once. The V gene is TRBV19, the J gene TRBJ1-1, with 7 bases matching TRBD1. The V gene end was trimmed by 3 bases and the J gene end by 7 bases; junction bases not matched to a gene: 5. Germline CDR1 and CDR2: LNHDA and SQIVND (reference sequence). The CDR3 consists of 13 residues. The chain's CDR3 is CASSMGTAFEAFF. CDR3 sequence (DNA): TGTGCCAGTAGTATGGGGACAGCCTTTGAAGCTTTCTTT. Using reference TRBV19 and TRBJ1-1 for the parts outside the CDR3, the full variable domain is DGGITQSPKYLFRKEGQNVTLSCEQNLNHDAMYWYRQDPGQGLRLIYYSQIVNDFQKGDIAEGYSVSREKKESFPLTVTSAQKNPTAFYLCASSMGTAFEAFFGQGTRLTVV.

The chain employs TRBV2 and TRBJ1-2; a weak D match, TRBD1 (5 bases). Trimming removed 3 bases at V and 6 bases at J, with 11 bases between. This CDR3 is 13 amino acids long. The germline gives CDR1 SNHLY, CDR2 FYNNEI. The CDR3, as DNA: TGTGCCAGCAGTGATAGTCAGGGAGATGGCTACACCTTC. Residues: CASSDSQGDGYTF. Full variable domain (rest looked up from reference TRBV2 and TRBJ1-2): EPEVTQTPSHQVTQMGQEVILRCVPISNHLYFYWYRQILGQKVEFLVSFYNNEISEKSEIFDDQFSVERPDGSNFTLKIRSTKLEDSAMYFCASSDSQGDGYTFGSGTRLTVV.

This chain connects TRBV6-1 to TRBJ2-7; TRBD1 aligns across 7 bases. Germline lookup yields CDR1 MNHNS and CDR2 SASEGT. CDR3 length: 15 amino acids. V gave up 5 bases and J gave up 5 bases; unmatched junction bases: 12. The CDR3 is CASSQDRAILHEQYF. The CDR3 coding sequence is TGTGCCAGCAGTCAAGACAGGGCGATTTTACACGAGCAGTACTTC.

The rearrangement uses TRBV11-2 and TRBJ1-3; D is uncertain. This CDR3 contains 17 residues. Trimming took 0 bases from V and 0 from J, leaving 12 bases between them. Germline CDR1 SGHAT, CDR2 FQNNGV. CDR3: CASSLDPDMRSGNTIYF. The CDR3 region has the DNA TGTGCCAGCAGCTTAGACCCCGACATGCGCTCTGGAAACACCATATATTTT. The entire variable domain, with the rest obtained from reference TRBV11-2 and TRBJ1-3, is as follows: EAGVAQSPRYKIIEKRQSVAFWCNPISGHATLYWYQQILGQGPKLLIQFQNNGVVDDSQLPKDRFSAERLKGVDSTLKIQPAKLEDSAVYLCASSLDPDMRSGNTIYFGEGSWLTVV.

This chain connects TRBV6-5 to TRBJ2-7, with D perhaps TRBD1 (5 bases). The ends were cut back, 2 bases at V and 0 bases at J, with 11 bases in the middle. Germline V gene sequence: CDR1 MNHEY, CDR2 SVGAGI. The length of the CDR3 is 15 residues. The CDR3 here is CASSYGALSSYEQYF. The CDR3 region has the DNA TGTGCCAGCAGTTACGGGGCATTGAGCTCCTACGAGCAGTACTTC.

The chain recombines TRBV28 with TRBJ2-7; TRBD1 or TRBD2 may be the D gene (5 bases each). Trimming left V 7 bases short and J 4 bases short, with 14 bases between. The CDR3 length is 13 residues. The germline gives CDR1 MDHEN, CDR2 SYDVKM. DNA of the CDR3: TGTGCCAGCACGGGGCCTGGGGTATACGAGCAGTACTTC. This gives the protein CASTGPGVYEQYF.

For the CDR3, the DNA is TGTGCCAGCAGCTTAGAGAGCGGGAGGGTGGCCTACGAGCAGTACTTC. This translates into CASSLESGRVAYEQYF. The V gene is TRBV7-8, the J gene TRBJ2-7, with 10 bases fitting TRBD2. The V and J ends lost 1 base and 2 bases, in that order; junction bases with no gene match: 5. This CDR3 has 16 amino acids. Germline CDR1 SGHVS, CDR2 FQNEAQ. Using reference TRBV7-8 and TRBJ2-7 for the parts outside the CDR3, the full variable domain is GAGVSQSPRYKVAKRGQDVALRCDPISGHVSLFWYQQALGQGPEFLTYFQNEAQLDKSGLPSDRFFAERPEGSVSTLKIQRTQQEDSAVYLCASSLESGRVAYEQYFGPGTRLTVT.

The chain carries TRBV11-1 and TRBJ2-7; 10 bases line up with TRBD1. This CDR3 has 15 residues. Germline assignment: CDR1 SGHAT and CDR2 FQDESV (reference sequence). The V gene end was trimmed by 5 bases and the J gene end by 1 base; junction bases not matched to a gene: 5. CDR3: CASSPDRGLSYEQYF. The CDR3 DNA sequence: TGTGCCAGCAGCCCTGACAGGGGGCTATCCTACGAGCAGTACTTC.

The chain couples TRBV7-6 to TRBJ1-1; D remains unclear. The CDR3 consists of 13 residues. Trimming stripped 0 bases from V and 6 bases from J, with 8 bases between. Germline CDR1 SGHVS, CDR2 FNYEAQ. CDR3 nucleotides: TGTGCCAGCAGCTTAGCGGGCGGTCCTGAAGCTTTCTTT. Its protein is CASSLAGGPEAFF.

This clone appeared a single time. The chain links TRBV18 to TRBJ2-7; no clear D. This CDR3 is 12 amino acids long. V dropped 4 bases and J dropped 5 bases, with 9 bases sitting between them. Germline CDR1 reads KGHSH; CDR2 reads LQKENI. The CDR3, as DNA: TGTGCCAGCTCACTAGGTAGGGACGAGCAGTACTTC. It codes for CASSLGRDEQYF.

As DNA, the CDR3 is TGTGCCAGCAGCGTAGGACCCGGGAGCGGAGAGACCCAGTACTTC. This sequence encodes CASSVGPGSGETQYF. The chain has TRBV9 and TRBJ2-5; TRBD2 might be the D (6 bases). With 0 bases removed from V and 4 bases from J, the gap between germline ends came to 13 bases. The CDR3 consists of 15 residues. CDR1 and CDR2 from the germline V gene are SGDLS and YYNGEE.

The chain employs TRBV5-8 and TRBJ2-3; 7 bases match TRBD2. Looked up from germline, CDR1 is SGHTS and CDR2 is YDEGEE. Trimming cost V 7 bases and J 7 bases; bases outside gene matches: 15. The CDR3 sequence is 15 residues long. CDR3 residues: CASPAASGAPHTQYF. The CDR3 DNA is TGTGCCAGCCCGGCAGCTAGCGGAGCCCCTCATACGCAGTATTTT.

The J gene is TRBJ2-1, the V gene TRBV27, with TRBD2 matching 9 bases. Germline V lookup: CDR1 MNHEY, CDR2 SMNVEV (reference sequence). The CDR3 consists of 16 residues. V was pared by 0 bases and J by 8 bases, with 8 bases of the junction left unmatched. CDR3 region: CASSLSFAGGPDEQFF. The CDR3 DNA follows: TGTGCCAGCAGTTTATCGTTCGCGGGGGGGCCCGATGAGCAGTTCTTC.

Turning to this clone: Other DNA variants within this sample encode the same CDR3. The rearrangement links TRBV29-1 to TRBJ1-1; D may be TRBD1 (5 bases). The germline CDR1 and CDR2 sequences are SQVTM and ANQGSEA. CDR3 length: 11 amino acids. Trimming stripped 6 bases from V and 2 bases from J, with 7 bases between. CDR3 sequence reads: CSVGTNTEAFF. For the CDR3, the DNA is TGCAGCGTGGGGACTAACACTGAAGCTTTCTTT. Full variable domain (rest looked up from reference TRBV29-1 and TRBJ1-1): SAVISQKPSRDICQRGTSLTIQCQVDSQVTMMFWYRQQPGQSLTLIATANQGSEATYESGFVIDKFPISRPNLTFSTLTVSNMSPEDSSIYLCSVGTNTEAFFGQGTRLTVV.

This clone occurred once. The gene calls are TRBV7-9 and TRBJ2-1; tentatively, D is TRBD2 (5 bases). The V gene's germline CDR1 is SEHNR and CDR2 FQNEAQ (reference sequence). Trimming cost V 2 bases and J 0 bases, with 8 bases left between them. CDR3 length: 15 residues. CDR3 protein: CASSLSLASYNEQFF. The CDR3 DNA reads TGTGCCAGCAGCTTAAGCCTAGCCTCCTACAATGAGCAGTTCTTC. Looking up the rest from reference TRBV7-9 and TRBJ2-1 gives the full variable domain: DTGVSQNPRHKITKRGQNVTFRCDPISEHNRLYWYRQTLGQGPEFLTYFQNEAQLEKSRLLSDRFSAERPKGSFSTLEIQRTEQGDSAMYLCASSLSLASYNEQFFGPGTRLTVL.

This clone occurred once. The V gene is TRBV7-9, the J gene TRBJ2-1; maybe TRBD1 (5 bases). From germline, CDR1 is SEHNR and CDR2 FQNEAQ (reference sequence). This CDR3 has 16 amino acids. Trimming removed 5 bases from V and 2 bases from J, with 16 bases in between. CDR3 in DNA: TGTGCCAGCAGCCCCCGACAGACCCTCCCCTACAATGAGCAGTTCTTC. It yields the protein CASSPRQTLPYNEQFF.

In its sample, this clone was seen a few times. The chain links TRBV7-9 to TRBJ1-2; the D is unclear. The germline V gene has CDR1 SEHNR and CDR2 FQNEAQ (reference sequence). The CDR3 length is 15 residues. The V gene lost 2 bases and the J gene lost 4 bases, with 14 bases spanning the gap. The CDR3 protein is CASSLSLHDLYGYTF. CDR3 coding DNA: TGTGCCAGCAGCTTATCGTTACACGACCTCTATGGCTACACCTTC.